Listed here is a single T cell receptor (beta chain). The antigen remains unidentified. The data stem from a study of OX40 agonist ivuxolimab in advanced cancers. Turning to the study itself: People who had prior anti-PD-1, anti-PD-L1 or anti-CTLA-4 therapy could take part, and roughly 40% had some.

Study-wide points: Among expanded peripheral T cells, antigen specificity went undetermined. Among the least clonally expanded were partial responders at 0.1-3.0 mg/kg.

Here immunoSEQ multiplex PCR was the method, and the copy in TCRdb shows in-frame clones only, minus some. The sample gives 70,000 or so clones, about 90% of which show up once; approximately 14% is in the top ten. The sequenced sample was CD4+ or CD8+ T cells sorted from blood, obtained in a trial of the OX40 agonist ivuxolimab. This clonotype was obtained from an adult with an advanced solid tumor such as melanoma, head and neck, liver or kidney cancer.

The CDR3 sequence: CASTLGPYNEQFF. The CDR3 DNA is TGTGCCAGCACTCTAGGACCGTACAATGAGCAGTTCTTC. The V gene is TRBV6-5, the J gene TRBJ2-1; D not certain. This CDR3 has 13 amino acids. Germline V gives CDR1 MNHEY, CDR2 SVGAGI. The V end was cut by 7 bases, the J end by 4 bases, with 11 bases between.